These 20 T cell receptor beta chains came from one sample sequenced in a study of glioma-infiltrating T cells after dendritic cell vaccination. Clones were read by immunoSEQ multiplex PCR, and TCRdb kept only the in-frame ones, dropping some. The sample comprises more than 70,000 clones, around 86% of which are singletons, and approximately 2.1% rests with the top ten. Time point reported: after dendritic cell vaccination, including at tumor progression/relapse. The sample in question was blood, obtained after dendritic cell vaccination. These receptors were obtained from a human donor with glioblastoma.

DNA for the CDR3: TGTGCCAGCAGATCGGGACAGGGAGGAGGAAGCAATCAGCCCCAGCATTTT. The encoded protein is CASRSGQGGGSNQPQHF. This sequence joins TRBV27 and TRBJ1-5, with 9 nucleotides matching TRBD1. The CDR3 is 17 amino acids. The V and J ends lost 6 bases and 1 base, in that order; junction bases with no gene match: 10. Per germline, CDR1 MNHEY and CDR2 SMNVEV (reference sequence).

The chain recombines TRBV7-2 with TRBJ1-2, with D possibly matching TRBD1 (6 bases). This CDR3 is 14 amino acids long. V was cut by 2 bases and J by 8 bases, with 15 bases left in between. Looked up from germline, CDR1 is SGHTA and CDR2 is FQGNSA. Here the CDR3 reads CASSLRTAAEGYTF. CDR3 DNA sequence: TGTGCCAGCAGCTTAAGGACAGCGGCGGAAGGCTACACCTTC.

The CDR3 loop is CASSQLLNRGHQPQHF. The CDR3 DNA follows: TGTGCCAGCAGCCAATTGCTGAACAGGGGACATCAGCCCCAGCATTTT. The chain recombines TRBV14 with TRBJ1-5; 7 bases are a match to TRBD1. CDR1 is SGHDN, CDR2 FVKESK, per germline. Germline trimming cut 2 bases from V and 5 bases from J; bases unmatched to any gene: 9. The CDR3 sequence is 16 residues long.

This chain joins TRBV27 and TRBJ2-2; 7 bases map to TRBD2. CDR1 MNHEY and CDR2 SMNVEV come from the germline V gene (reference sequence). V dropped 6 bases and J dropped 1; count of bases not matched to a gene: 14. The CDR3 covers 18 residues. In DNA form, the CDR3 reads TGTGCCAGCAGATTTAACCGCGGGGGAATCGGGAACACCGGGGAGCTGTTTTTT. Translating it yields CASRFNRGGIGNTGELFF.

The chain links TRBV11-3 to TRBJ1-2; a weak D match, TRBD1 (5 bases). Germline assignment: CDR1 SGHNT and CDR2 YENEEA. The CDR3 runs to 19 residues. V was cut by 0 bases and J by 0 bases, with 20 bases left in between. The CDR3 nucleotides read TGTGCCAGCAGCTTAGACTCTTCCAAGGCCAGGGCACCTAACTATGGCTACACCTTC. It is translated as CASSLDSSKARAPNYGYTF.

This chain links TRBV4-2 with TRBJ2-7; TRBD2 matches 9 bases. V trimming: 2 bases; J trimming: 4 bases; junction bases outside the gene matches: 6. CDR1 is LGHNA and CDR2 is YNFKEQ in the germline V gene. This CDR3 is built from 15 residues. CDR3 bases: TGTGCCAGCAGCCAACTGACTAGCGGTCAGTACGAGCAGTACTTC. Its translation is CASSQLTSGQYEQYF.

The gene calls are TRBV6-1 and TRBJ1-6; D uncertain. The V and J ends lost 6 bases and 9 bases respectively, with 15 bases between them. The CDR3 has 14 residues. Looked up from germline, CDR1 is MNHNS and CDR2 is SASEGT. This CDR3 reads CASRSLETGSPLHF. In DNA, the CDR3 is TGTGCCAGCAGGTCGTTGGAGACGGGTTCACCCCTCCACTTT.

The chain carries TRBV10-1 and TRBJ2-3; TRBD2 agrees at 11 bases. V was clipped by 0 bases and J by 2 bases; unmatched bases: 4. The CDR3 has 17 residues. Looked up from germline, CDR1 is WNHNN and CDR2 is SYGVQD (reference sequence). The CDR3 bases are TGCGCCAGCAGTGAGTCAAGGACTAGCGGGCTCACAGATACGCAGTATTTT. Protein: CASSESRTSGLTDTQYF.

The CDR3 reads CASSLEGQGIGEQYF. For the CDR3, the DNA is TGCGCCAGCAGCTTGGAGGGACAGGGTATAGGGGAGCAGTACTTC. The chain employs TRBV5-1 and TRBJ2-7; TRBD1 agrees at 9 bases. The J segment lost 7 bases and the V segment lost 0 bases, leaving 8 bases of the junction unmatched. CDR1 SGHRS and CDR2 YFSETQ come from the germline V gene. The CDR3 has 15 residues.

The CDR3 here is CASSSTGAYGYTF. As DNA, the CDR3 is TGTGCCAGTAGTTCAACAGGCGCCTATGGCTACACCTTC. The V gene is TRBV19, the J gene TRBJ1-2, with D possibly TRBD1 on 5 matching bases. CDR3 length equals 13 residues. V lost 5 bases and J lost 4, with 11 bases in between. CDR1 and CDR2 (germline): LNHDA, SQIVND (reference sequence).

In this sample, this clone turned up once. This sequence joins TRBV6-5 and TRBJ1-6; 7 nucleotides match TRBD1. The germline CDR1 and CDR2 sequences are MNHEY and SVGAGI. The CDR3 runs to 16 residues. J gave up 7 bases and V 0 bases, and 6 bases lay outside the gene matches. As DNA, the CDR3 is TGTGCCAGCAGTTACTCGTCGGGACAGCTAAATTCACCCCTCCACTTT. It is translated as CASSYSSGQLNSPLHF.

This clone was detected once. The chain is built from TRBV6-1 and TRBJ2-1; 7 bases are a match to TRBD1. V lost 5 bases and J lost 2; bases outside the gene matches: 3. Germline V lookup: CDR1 MNHNS, CDR2 SASEGT. The CDR3 consists of 14 residues. DNA of the CDR3: TGTGCCAGCAGTCTGACAGGGACCTACAATGAGCAGTTCTTC. Translated: CASSLTGTYNEQFF.

The V gene is TRBV2, the J gene TRBJ2-3, with 11 bases that match TRBD2. V shed 6 bases, J shed 7 bases, and the junction held 9 bases outside the gene matches. CDR1 and CDR2 from the germline V gene are SNHLY and FYNNEI. CDR3 length equals 15 residues. The CDR3 spells CASSRSGGGPHTQYF. The CDR3 region has the DNA TGTGCCAGCAGCCGTAGCGGGGGGGGGCCGCATACGCAGTATTTT. Complete variable domain (other parts from reference TRBV2 and TRBJ2-3): EPEVTQTPSHQVTQMGQEVILRCVPISNHLYFYWYRQILGQKVEFLVSFYNNEISEKSEIFDDQFSVERPDGSNFTLKIRSTKLEDSAMYFCASSRSGGGPHTQYFGPGTRLTVL.

V gene TRBV10-2 combines with J gene TRBJ2-4; D remains ambiguous. The CDR3 covers 16 residues. Trimming took 6 bases from V and 0 from J, leaving 15 bases between them. Germline assignment: CDR1 WSHSY and CDR2 SAAADI. CDR3 protein: CASRSDLTLAKNIQYF. Written as DNA, the CDR3 is TGCGCCAGCAGGAGCGACTTAACTCTAGCCAAAAACATTCAGTACTTC.

This sequence joins TRBV29-1 and TRBJ2-5; the D gene is possibly TRBD2 (7 bases). Looked up from germline, CDR1 is SQVTM and CDR2 is ANQGSEA. V lost 5 bases and J lost 5, with 18 bases in between. The CDR3 totals 14 residues. Written as DNA, the CDR3 is TGCAGCGTTCGAAGGGGAGGGACAACTGAGACCCAGTACTTC. This encodes CSVRRGGTTETQYF.

The sample holds one count of this clone. CDR3 region: CASRPWAEGRLNNEQFF. The CDR3 DNA reads TGTGCCAGCAGACCCTGGGCCGAGGGTAGGCTCAACAATGAGCAGTTCTTC. The rearrangement uses TRBV11-2 and TRBJ2-1; tentatively, D is TRBD2 (5 bases). The CDR3 totals 17 residues. Germline lookup yields CDR1 SGHAT and CDR2 FQNNGV. Trimming cost V 6 bases and J 5 bases, with 23 bases left between them. The whole variable domain, filled in from reference TRBV11-2 and TRBJ2-1, reads EAGVAQSPRYKIIEKRQSVAFWCNPISGHATLYWYQQILGQGPKLLIQFQNNGVVDDSQLPKDRFSAERLKGVDSTLKIQPAKLEDSAVYLCASRPWAEGRLNNEQFFGPGTRLTVL.

This rearrangement joins TRBV7-6 to TRBJ1-1, with 7 bases lining up with TRBD1. Germline lookup yields CDR1 SGHVS and CDR2 FNYEAQ. V shed 0 bases and J 6 bases; nucleotides not matched to a gene: 7. The CDR3 is 15 amino acids. CDR3 region: CASSLAGQLGAEAFF. CDR3 DNA: TGTGCCAGCAGCTTAGCGGGACAGCTGGGAGCTGAAGCTTTCTTT.

The V gene is TRBV6-5, the J gene TRBJ2-7; 12 nucleotides agree with TRBD2. This CDR3 spans 15 amino acids. The V gene's germline CDR1 is MNHEY and CDR2 SVGAGI. J was trimmed by 3 bases and V by 6 bases; bases with no gene match: 6. The CDR3 reads CASSGTSGPLYEQYF. The CDR3 coding sequence is TGTGCCAGCAGCGGGACTAGCGGGCCTCTCTACGAGCAGTACTTC.

A word on this clone: Its ends do not fully match the called genes, so a read error is possible. The sample contains more than one DNA sequence encoding this CDR3. The chain couples TRBV30 to TRBJ1-4; 9 nucleotides match TRBD1. The CDR3 runs 17 residues. Germline V CDR1 and CDR2: GTSNPN, SVGIG (reference sequence). The DNA of the CDR3 is TGTGCCTGGAGTCCAGGACAGGGGTTTACAACTAATGAAAAGCTGTTTTTT. Protein sequence: CAWSPGQGFTTNEKLFF.

The rearrangement uses TRBV5-1 and TRBJ2-5, with 7 positions matching TRBD2. This CDR3 is built from 13 residues. With V trimmed by 3 bases and J by 4 bases, 3 bases remained unmatched. In germline, CDR1 is SGHRS, CDR2 YFSETQ. The chain's CDR3 is CASSWPGGETQYF. CDR3 sequence (DNA): TGCGCCAGCAGCTGGCCGGGGGGAGAGACCCAGTACTTC.